One and the same sample provided the 25 T cell receptor beta chains below, sequenced in a study of blood T cell repertoires in COVID-19. The assay was immunoSEQ multiplex PCR, and TCRdb's table has in-frame clones only and misses some. The sample has under 200,000 clones; over 65% are singletons. Input material: peripheral blood. The receptors here all came from a woman of 80 years or more with acute or convalescent COVID-19.

The chain couples TRBV29-1 to TRBJ2-5, with D possibly matching TRBD2 (5 bases). CDR1 SQVTM and CDR2 ANQGSEA come from the germline V gene. Trimming stripped 8 bases from V and 4 bases from J, with 17 bases between. The CDR3 sequence is 13 residues long. CDR3 residues: CSSYPGGSETQYF. The CDR3 DNA sequence: TGCAGCTCCTACCCCGGAGGATCAGAGACCCAGTACTTC.

The chain carries TRBV18 and TRBJ1-2; the D is unclear. Trimming took off 2 bases at V and 2 bases at J, with 9 bases between the two ends. Germline values: CDR1 KGHSH, CDR2 LQKENI. CDR3 length equals 14 residues. CDR3 nucleotide sequence: TGTGCCAGCTCACCAGAGGGTTTAAACTATGGCTACACCTTC. Protein product: CASSPEGLNYGYTF.

CDR3: CASSPVPGQSREPEAFF. CDR3 bases: TGTGCCAGCAGCCCCGTCCCGGGACAGAGCCGGGAGCCTGAAGCTTTCTTT. This chain joins TRBV3-1 (or the pseudogene TRBV3-2) and TRBJ1-1, with TRBD1 matching over 7 bases. The CDR3 is made up of 17 amino acids. From germline, CDR1 is LGHDT and CDR2 YNNKEL (reference sequence). The J segment lost 6 bases and the V segment lost 4 bases, leaving 17 bases of the junction unmatched.

The chain has TRBV28 and TRBJ2-3; 11 bases fit TRBD2. Germline CDR1 MDHEN, CDR2 SYDVKM. J gave up 0 bases and V 7 bases, and 6 bases lay outside the gene matches. The CDR3 contains 16 residues. CDR3 loop: CASTSRTSGSTDTQYF. The CDR3 DNA follows: TGTGCCAGCACCTCCCGGACTAGCGGGAGCACAGATACGCAGTATTTT.

The chain is built from TRBV5-1 and TRBJ2-7; 7 bases are a match to TRBD1. The CDR3 loop spans 12 amino acids. V shed 3 bases, J shed 7 bases, and the junction held 4 bases outside the gene matches. Per the germline V gene, CDR1 is SGHRS and CDR2 is YFSETQ. CDR3 nucleotide sequence: TGCGCCAGCAGCTCGACAGGGATTGAGCAGTACTTC. This sequence encodes CASSSTGIEQYF.

This clone occurred once. The chain joins TRBV27 to TRBJ2-3; a weak D match, TRBD2 (6 bases). The germline gives CDR1 MNHEY, CDR2 SMNVEV (reference sequence). CDR3 length: 13 amino acids. V was shortened by 2 bases and J by 7 bases, with 10 bases between the two germline ends. The CDR3 nucleotides read TGTGCCAGCAGTTTACGGGGGTCCCATACGCAGTATTTT. Translation gives CASSLRGSHTQYF.

J is TRBJ2-7 and V is TRBV5-8, with TRBD2 matching 7 bases. Trimming cost V 5 bases and J 0 bases; bases outside gene matches: 5. This CDR3 has 14 residues. Per the germline V gene, CDR1 is SGHTS and CDR2 is YDEGEE. The CDR3 here is CASRRRGSSYEQYF. The CDR3 nucleotides read TGTGCCAGCAGGCGGCGGGGGAGCTCCTACGAGCAGTACTTC.

DNA of the CDR3: TGCGCCAGCATGGCAGTCCAAGAGACCCAGTACTTC. Protein: CASMAVQETQYF. The chain carries TRBV5-1 and TRBJ2-5; no clear D. V was trimmed by 6 bases and J by 1 base, leaving 7 bases between them. The CDR3 covers 12 residues. Germline CDR1 is SGHRS and CDR2 is YFSETQ.

The chain uses TRBV19 and TRBJ1-5; 7 bases are shared with TRBD1. Trimming took 2 bases from V and 8 from J; bases not matched to a gene: 6. In germline, CDR1 is LNHDA, CDR2 SQIVND (reference sequence). CDR3 length equals 14 residues. The CDR3: CASSIRQGFEPQHF. CDR3 nucleotides: TGTGCCAGTAGTATAAGACAGGGTTTCGAGCCCCAGCATTTT.

The gene calls are TRBV7-8 and TRBJ1-1; D unclear. Germline assignment: CDR1 SGHVS and CDR2 FQNEAQ. V was cut by 5 bases and J by 5 bases, with 15 bases left in between. CDR3 length: 14 residues. The CDR3 nucleotides read TGTGCCAGCAGCCCCCTTCCGGGGTTGACTGAAGCTTTCTTT. Translation: CASSPLPGLTEAFF.

The chain combines TRBV18 with TRBJ2-2; the match to TRBD2 covers 8 bases. Germline values: CDR1 KGHSH, CDR2 LQKENI. V gave up 3 bases and J gave up 0 bases; unmatched junction bases: 0. The CDR3 loop spans 15 amino acids. The DNA for the CDR3 is TGTGCCAGCTCACCGGGACTAGCGAACACCGGGGAGCTGTTTTTT. Translation: CASSPGLANTGELFF. The full variable domain, rest sourced from reference TRBV18 and TRBJ2-2, is NAGVMQNPRHLVRRRGQEARLRCSPMKGHSHVYWYRQLPEEGLKFMVYLQKENIIDESGMPKERFSAEFPKEGPSILRIQQVVRGDSAAYFCASSPGLANTGELFFGEGSRLTVL.

This clone was counted ten times or more. V usage is TRBV4-1 and J usage is TRBJ2-1; no clear D. Trimming shortened V by 4 bases and J by 3 bases, and 10 bases separated the two germline ends. Germline CDR1 is MGHRA and CDR2 is YSYEKL. The CDR3 consists of 14 residues. The CDR3 DNA is TGCGCCAGCAGCCCAGATCGGGTCTACAATGAGCAGTTCTTC. Residues: CASSPDRVYNEQFF.

The chain is built from TRBV7-8 and TRBJ2-7; 7 bases map to TRBD2. V was clipped by 8 bases and J by 0 bases; unmatched bases: 16. CDR3 length: 17 residues. Germline assignment: CDR1 SGHVS and CDR2 FQNEAQ. The CDR3 loop is CASSRRGLAVSSYEQYF. The CDR3 DNA is TGTGCCAGCTCGCGGCGGGGTCTAGCGGTAAGCTCCTACGAGCAGTACTTC.

This clone was found a few times. The chain joins TRBV6-6 to TRBJ2-2; 8 bases fit TRBD2. The J segment lost 2 bases and the V segment lost 5 bases, leaving 13 bases of the junction unmatched. The CDR3 length is 18 residues. The germline V gene encodes CDR1 MNHNY and CDR2 SVGAGI (reference sequence). This chain's CDR3 is CASSQFSLTSANTGELFF. The CDR3 DNA follows: TGTGCCAGCAGTCAATTCTCCTTGACTAGCGCCAACACCGGGGAGCTGTTTTTT.

This chain uses TRBV3-1 (or the pseudogene TRBV3-2) with TRBJ1-6, with no clear D. The CDR3 sequence is 13 residues long. Germline CDR1 reads LGHDT; CDR2 reads YNNKEL (reference sequence). Trimming took 2 bases from V and 11 from J, leaving 10 bases between them. The CDR3: CASSQNSLTPLHF. Written as DNA, the CDR3 is TGTGCCAGCAGCCAAAACAGTTTGACACCCCTCCACTTT.

This clone was found once. This chain connects TRBV11-2 to TRBJ1-4; a possible D gene is TRBD1 (6 bases). From germline, CDR1 is SGHAT and CDR2 FQNNGV. The CDR3 covers 18 residues. Trimming cost V 2 bases and J 10 bases, with 26 bases left between them. In DNA form, the CDR3 reads TGTGCCAGCAGCTTACGGGGCCCGATCCGGGACAATATAGGAAAACTGTTTTTT. It codes for CASSLRGPIRDNIGKLFF.

This chain uses TRBV18 with TRBJ1-3; D is unclear. The CDR3 is 14 amino acids. Germline V CDR1 and CDR2: KGHSH, LQKENI. Trimming pared 2 bases from V and 0 bases from J, leaving 5 bases between. The CDR3: CASSPGSSGNTIYF. For the CDR3, the DNA is TGTGCCAGCTCACCAGGCAGCTCTGGAAACACCATATATTTT.

The CDR3, as DNA: TGTGCCAGCAGCCTCCTATCGGGAAAGGAGACCCAGTACTTC. As protein: CASSLLSGKETQYF. The chain uses TRBV3-1 (or the pseudogene TRBV3-2) and TRBJ2-5, with a weak D call TRBD2 (5 bases). Germline CDR1 is LGHDT and CDR2 is YNNKEL (reference sequence). The V end lost 4 bases, the J end lost 5 bases, and 14 bases lay between the germline ends. The CDR3 length is 14 residues.

The chain is built from TRBV4-3 and TRBJ2-7, with D maybe TRBD2 (5 bases). CDR1 is LGHNA and CDR2 is YSLEER in the germline V gene. Trimming cost V 4 bases and J 7 bases, with 14 bases left between them. There are 13 residues in the CDR3. In DNA, the CDR3 is TGCGCCAGCAGCCCCCGCCCTCGACTAGAGCAGTACTTC. Translating gives CASSPRPRLEQYF.

The genes are TRBV7-2 and TRBJ2-1, with TRBD2 as a possible D gene (5 bases). Trimming left V 5 bases short and J 9 bases short, with 17 bases between. This CDR3 is 14 amino acids long. Germline CDR1 reads SGHTA; CDR2 reads FQGNSA. CDR3 nucleotide sequence: TGTGCCAGCAGCAAAGGACTCCGCGAGACTGAGCAGTTCTTC. It codes for CASSKGLRETEQFF.

The chain recombines TRBV11-3 with TRBJ2-1; a possible D gene is TRBD2 (6 bases). Germline V gene lookup returns CDR1 SGHNT and CDR2 YENEEA. This CDR3 has 16 amino acids. V was trimmed by 2 bases and J by 1 base, leaving 12 bases between them. The CDR3 is CASSLIGGNSYNEQFF. The CDR3, as DNA: TGTGCCAGCAGCTTAATCGGCGGGAATTCCTACAATGAGCAGTTCTTC.

This clone was found many times. V gene TRBV4-1 combines with J gene TRBJ1-3; D ambiguous. The V gene lost 2 bases and the J gene lost 8 bases, with 10 bases spanning the gap. Germline V gene lookup returns CDR1 MGHRA and CDR2 YSYEKL. The CDR3 has 13 residues. In nucleotides, the CDR3 is TGCGCCAGCAGCCAACTCCCGCGAGACACCATATATTTT. As protein: CASSQLPRDTIYF.

V gene TRBV28 combines with J gene TRBJ1-1; weak D call: TRBD1 (5 bases). The CDR3 has 13 amino acids. Trimming left V 6 bases short and J 5 bases short, with 13 bases between. CDR1 and CDR2 from the germline V gene are MDHEN and SYDVKM. In nucleotides, the CDR3 is TGTGCCAGCAGGATTGGGGGGTGGACTGAAGCTTTCTTT. This encodes CASRIGGWTEAFF.

J is TRBJ2-1 and V is TRBV19, with D unresolved. This CDR3 is 13 amino acids long. Trimming took 4 bases from V and 13 from J, leaving 17 bases between them. CDR1 is LNHDA and CDR2 is SQIVND in the germline V gene (reference sequence). The CDR3 loop reads CASSTQRHDPQFF. CDR3 in DNA: TGTGCCAGTAGTACTCAGAGACACGATCCTCAGTTCTTC.

This clone appeared many times. V and J are TRBV30 and TRBJ1-5; D unclear. The CDR3 is 11 residues long. In germline, CDR1 is GTSNPN, CDR2 SVGIG (reference sequence). CDR3 in DNA: TGTGCTCGGAGGGATATGACGACCCAGCATTTT. Its protein is CARRDMTTQHF.